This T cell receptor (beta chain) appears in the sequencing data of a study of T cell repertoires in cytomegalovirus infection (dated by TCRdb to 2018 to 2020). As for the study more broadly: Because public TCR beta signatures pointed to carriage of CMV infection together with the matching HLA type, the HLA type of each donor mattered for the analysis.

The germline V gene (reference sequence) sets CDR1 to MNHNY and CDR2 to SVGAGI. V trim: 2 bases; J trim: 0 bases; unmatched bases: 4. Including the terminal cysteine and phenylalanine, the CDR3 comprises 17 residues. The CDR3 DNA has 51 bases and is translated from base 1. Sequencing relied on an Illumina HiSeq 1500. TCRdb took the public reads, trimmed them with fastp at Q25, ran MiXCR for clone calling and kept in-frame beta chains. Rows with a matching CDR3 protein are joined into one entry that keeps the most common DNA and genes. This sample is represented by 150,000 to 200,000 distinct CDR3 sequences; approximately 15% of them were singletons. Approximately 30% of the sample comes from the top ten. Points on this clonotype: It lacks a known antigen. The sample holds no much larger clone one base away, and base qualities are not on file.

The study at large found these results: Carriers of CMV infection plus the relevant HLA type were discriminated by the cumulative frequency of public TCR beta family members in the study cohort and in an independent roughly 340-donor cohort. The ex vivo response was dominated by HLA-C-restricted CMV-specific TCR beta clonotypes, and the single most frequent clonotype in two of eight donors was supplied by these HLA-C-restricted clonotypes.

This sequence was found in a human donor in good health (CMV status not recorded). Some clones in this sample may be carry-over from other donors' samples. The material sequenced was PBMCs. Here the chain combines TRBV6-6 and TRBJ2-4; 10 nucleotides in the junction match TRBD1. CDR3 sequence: CASSYPGQGLAKNIQYF. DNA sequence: TGTGCCAGCAGTTACCCGGGACAGGGGCTAGCCAAAAACATTCAGTACTTC.